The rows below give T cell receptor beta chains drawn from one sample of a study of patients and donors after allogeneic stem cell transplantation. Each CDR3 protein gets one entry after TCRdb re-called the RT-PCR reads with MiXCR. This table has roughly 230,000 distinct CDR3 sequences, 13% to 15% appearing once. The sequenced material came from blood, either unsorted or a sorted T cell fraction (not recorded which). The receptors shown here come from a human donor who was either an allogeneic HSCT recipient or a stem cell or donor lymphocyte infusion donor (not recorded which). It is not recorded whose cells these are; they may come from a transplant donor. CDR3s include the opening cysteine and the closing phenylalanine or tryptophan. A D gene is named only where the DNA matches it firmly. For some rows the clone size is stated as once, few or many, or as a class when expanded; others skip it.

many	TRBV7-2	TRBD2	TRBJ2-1	CASSFSSGGAAYNEQFF	TGTGCCAGCAGCTTCTCTAGCGGGGGGGCGGCCTACAATGAGCAGTTCTTC
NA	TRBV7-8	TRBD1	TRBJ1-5	CASSLRPLTGAHQPQHF	TGTGCCAGCAGCTTAAGACCCTTAACAGGGGCCCATCAGCCCCAGCATTTT
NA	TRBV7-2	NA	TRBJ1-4	CASSPGTENEKLFF	TGTGCCAGCAGCCCCGGGACGGAAAATGAAAAACTGTTTTTT
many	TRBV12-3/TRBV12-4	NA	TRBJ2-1	CASSPRLNYNEQFF	TGTGCCAGCAGTCCCCGACTGAACTACAATGAGCAGTTCTTC
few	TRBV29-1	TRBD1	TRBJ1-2	CSVDQGAKGGYTF	TGCAGCGTCGACCAGGGGGCAAAAGGTGGCTACACCTTC
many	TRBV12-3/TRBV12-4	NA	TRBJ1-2	CASSLRSSHYGYTF	TGTGCCAGCAGTTTAAGATCCTCACACTATGGCTACACCTTC
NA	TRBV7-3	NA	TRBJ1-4	CASSVGPDEKLFF	TGTGCCAGCAGCGTCGGGCCGGATGAAAAACTGTTTTTT
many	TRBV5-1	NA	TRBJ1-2	CASSLEGGPGYTF	TGCGCCAGCAGCTTGGAGGGGGGGCCAGGCTACACCTTC
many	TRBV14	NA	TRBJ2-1	CASSRGRGNEQFF	TGTGCCAGCAGCCGAGGCAGGGGCAATGAGCAGTTCTTC
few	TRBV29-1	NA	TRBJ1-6	CSVKTGSSSPLHF	TGCAGCGTTAAGACAGGAAGCAGTTCACCCCTCCACTTT
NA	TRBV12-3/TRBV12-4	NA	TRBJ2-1	CASSSRLAELYNEQFF	TGTGCCAGCAGTTCCCGTTTAGCGGAGCTATACAATGAGCAGTTCTTC
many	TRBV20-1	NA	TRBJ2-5	CSARVGDFGETQYF	TGCAGTGCTAGAGTAGGGGACTTTGGAGAGACCCAGTACTTC
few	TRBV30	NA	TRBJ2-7	CAWSDDKPSYEQYF	TGTGCCTGGAGCGATGACAAGCCCTCCTACGAGCAGTACTTC
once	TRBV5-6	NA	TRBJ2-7	CASSMVGLSGEQYF	TGTGCCAGCAGCATGGTTGGGCTTTCGGGGGAGCAGTACTTC
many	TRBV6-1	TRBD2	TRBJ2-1	CASSGGGSYNEQFF	TGTGCCAGCAGTGGGGGGGGCTCCTACAATGAGCAGTTCTTC
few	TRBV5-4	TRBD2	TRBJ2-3	CASSSWTSGGADTQYF	TGTGCCAGCAGCTCTTGGACTAGCGGGGGGGCAGATACGCAGTATTTT
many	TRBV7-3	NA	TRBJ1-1	CASSFQSNTEAFF	TGTGCCAGCAGCTTTCAGTCGAACACTGAAGCTTTCTTT
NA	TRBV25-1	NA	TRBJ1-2	CASSGLVATFYGYTF	TGTGCCAGCAGTGGACTTGTGGCCACATTTTATGGCTACACCTTC
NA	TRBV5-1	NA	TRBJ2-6	CASSYGLSSGANVLTF	TGCGCCAGCAGCTATGGACTGAGCTCTGGGGCCAACGTCCTGACTTTC
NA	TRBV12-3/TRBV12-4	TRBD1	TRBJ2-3	CASNDRGTDTQYF	TGTGCCAGCAACGACAGGGGGACAGATACGCAGTATTTT
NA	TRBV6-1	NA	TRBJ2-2	CASSVRSTETGELFF	TGTGCCAGCAGTGTTCGCAGTACCGAAACCGGGGAGCTGTTTTTT
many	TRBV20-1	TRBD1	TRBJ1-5	CSAAPGQVNQPQHF	TGCAGTGCGGCGCCGGGACAGGTAAATCAGCCCCAGCATTTT
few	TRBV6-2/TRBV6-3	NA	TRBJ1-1	CASSYDPRDTEAFF	TGTGCCAGCAGTTACGATCCCAGGGACACTGAAGCTTTCTTT
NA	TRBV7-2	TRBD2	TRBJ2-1	CASSLSGGFHEQFF	TGTGCCAGCAGCTTAAGCGGGGGGTTTCATGAGCAGTTCTTC
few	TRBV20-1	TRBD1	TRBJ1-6	CSARDPGQGNSPLHF	TGCAGTGCTAGGGACCCGGGACAGGGTAATTCACCCCTCCACTTT
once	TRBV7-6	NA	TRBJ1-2	CASSLEPNYGYTF	TGTGCCAGCAGCTTAGAACCTAACTATGGCTACACCTTC
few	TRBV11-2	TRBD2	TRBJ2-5	CASSLDNTGGTQYF	TGTGCCAGCAGCTTAGATAACACGGGGGGGACCCAGTACTTC
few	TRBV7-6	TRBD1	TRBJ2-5	CASSARTGGQETQYF	TGTGCCAGCAGCGCCAGGACAGGGGGCCAAGAGACCCAGTACTTC
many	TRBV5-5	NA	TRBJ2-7	CASSLEYEQYF	TGTGCCAGCAGCTTAGAGTACGAGCAGTACTTC
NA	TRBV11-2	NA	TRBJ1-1	CASSLLAGREAFF	TGTGCCAGCAGCCTACTAGCAGGGAGAGAAGCTTTCTTT
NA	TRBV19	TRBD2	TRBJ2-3	CASVAGGNTDTQYF	TGTGCCAGTGTAGCGGGGGGGAACACAGATACGCAGTATTTT
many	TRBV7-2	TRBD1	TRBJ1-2	CASSPPGQELYGYTF	TGTGCCAGCAGCCCGCCGGGACAGGAACTCTATGGCTACACCTTC
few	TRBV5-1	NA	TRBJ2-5	CASSLSTINTETQYF	TGCGCCAGCAGCTTGTCCACAATTAACACTGAGACCCAGTACTTC
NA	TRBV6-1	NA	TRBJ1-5	CASRPRGGSNQPQHF	TGTGCCAGCAGACCCAGAGGGGGAAGCAATCAGCCCCAGCATTTT
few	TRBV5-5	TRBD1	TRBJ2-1	CASSVDRGAYNEQFF	TGTGCCAGCAGCGTGGACAGGGGCGCCTACAATGAGCAGTTCTTC
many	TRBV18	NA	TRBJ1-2	CASSPSPIAAGRDYGYTF	TGTGCCAGCTCACCATCCCCTATCGCGGCAGGGCGGGACTATGGCTACACCTTC
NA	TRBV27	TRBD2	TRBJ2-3	CASSLKGLAGADTQYF	TGTGCCAGCAGTCTAAAGGGACTAGCGGGAGCAGATACGCAGTATTTT
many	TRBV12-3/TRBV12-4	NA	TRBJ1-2	CASSLGGGHYTF	TGTGCCAGCAGCCTTGGCGGGGGTCACTACACCTTC
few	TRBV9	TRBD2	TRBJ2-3	CASSEDLAGGTDTQYF	TGTGCCAGCAGCGAGGACCTAGCGGGAGGCACAGATACGCAGTATTTT
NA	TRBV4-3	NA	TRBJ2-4	CASSQGITVENIQYF	TGCGCCAGCAGCCAAGGGATAACCGTGGAAAACATTCAGTACTTC
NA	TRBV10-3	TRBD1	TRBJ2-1	CAISDRGRYNEQFF	TGTGCCATCAGCGACAGGGGCCGGTACAATGAGCAGTTCTTC
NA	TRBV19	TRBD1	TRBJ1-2	CASSTGQGNYGYTF	TGTGCCAGTAGTACCGGACAGGGGAACTATGGCTACACCTTC
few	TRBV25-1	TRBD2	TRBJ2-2	CASSGQGGRALGELFF	TGTGCCAGCAGTGGCCAGGGCGGGAGGGCCCTTGGGGAGCTGTTTTTT
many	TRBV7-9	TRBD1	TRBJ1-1	CASSLGDRDRTEAFF	TGTGCCAGCAGCTTAGGGGACAGGGATCGCACTGAAGCTTTCTTT
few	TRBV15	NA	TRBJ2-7	CATSREGGFSYEQYF	TGTGCCACCAGCAGAGAAGGGGGTTTTAGCTACGAGCAGTACTTC
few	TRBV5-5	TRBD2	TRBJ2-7	CASSLFGSGSSYEQYF	TGTGCCAGCAGCTTGTTCGGTAGCGGGAGCTCCTACGAGCAGTACTTC
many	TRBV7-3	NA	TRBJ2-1	CASSSGLYGEQFF	TGTGCCAGCAGCTCGGGACTCTACGGCGAGCAGTTCTTC
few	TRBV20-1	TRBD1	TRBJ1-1	CSAGRTGGYEAFF	TGCAGTGCTGGACGGACAGGGGGATATGAAGCTTTCTTT
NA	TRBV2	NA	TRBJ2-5	CAGQRGVLGQETQYF	TGTGCCGGCCAAAGGGGTGTGTTAGGGCAAGAGACCCAGTACTTC